A single sample gave rise to the 2 T cell receptor beta chains below, sequenced in a study of cytomegalovirus exposure and HLA in healthy donors. It was with 60 Vbeta and 13 Jbeta primers that the PCR ran. Clones were sequenced by immunoSEQ multiplex PCR, and TCRdb holds only the in-frame ones, with some missing. This sample has 90,000 or so clones, with 78% found just once. The sample was PBMCs. The origin of the receptors is a male donor in good health and CMV-seropositive.

The chain is built from TRBV27 and TRBJ2-7, with D perhaps matching TRBD1 (5 bases). There are 13 residues in the CDR3. V gave up 6 bases and J gave up 2 bases, with 11 bases separating them. Germline V gene lookup returns CDR1 MNHEY and CDR2 SMNVEV (reference sequence). The DNA of the CDR3 is TGTGCCAGCAGAACAGGTTCCGCCTACGAGCAGTACTTC. Encoded protein: CASRTGSAYEQYF.

The J gene is TRBJ1-2, the V gene TRBV7-9, with TRBD1 matching over 7 bases. Looked up from germline, CDR1 is SEHNR and CDR2 is FQNEAQ (reference sequence). The CDR3 has 16 residues. V was clipped by 5 bases and J by 0 bases; unmatched bases: 9. CDR3 sequence: CASSTPDRATNYGYTF. In DNA form, the CDR3 reads TGTGCCAGCAGCACCCCCGACAGGGCAACTAACTATGGCTACACCTTC. Combining the CDR3 with reference TRBV7-9 and TRBJ1-2 gives the whole variable domain DTGVSQNPRHKITKRGQNVTFRCDPISEHNRLYWYRQTLGQGPEFLTYFQNEAQLEKSRLLSDRFSAERPKGSFSTLEIQRTEQGDSAMYLCASSTPDRATNYGYTFGSGTRLTVV.